A selection of T cell receptor beta chains follows, all from one sample in a study of human T cells and chemical hapten exposure. Each CDR3 protein gets one entry after TCRdb re-called the RACE reads with MiXCR. The data contain about 90,000 distinct CDR3 sequences, approximately 10% of them singletons. Sequenced here: whole blood, sampled in connection with sensitization to the hapten diphenylcyclopropenone (DPC). Receptors originate from a woman under 40 with alopecia areata. Some clones in this sample may be carry-over from other donors' samples. Both conserved end residues are part of each CDR3. A D gene is named only where the DNA matches it firmly.

TRBJ1-5 TRBV20-1 . CSARQRFNSNQPQHF
TRBJ1-5 TRBV28 . CASRPAARAQHF
TRBJ2-7 TRBV28 . CASSNPNYEQYF
TRBJ1-2 TRBV20-1 . CSARGVGHYGYTF
TRBJ2-1 TRBV7-7 TRBD2 CASSSSTSGSSYNEQFF
TRBJ2-3 TRBV7-9 . CASSENPGLTTDTQYF
TRBJ2-5 TRBV30 . CASTIMETQYF
TRBJ2-5 TRBV2 . CASSVNSGETQYF
TRBJ2-1 TRBV11-2 TRBD2 CASSRPGAGGYNEQFF
TRBJ1-2 TRBV19 . CASSREGQTYGYTF
TRBJ2-5 TRBV28 . CASSPLKETQYF
TRBJ1-2 TRBV28 . CASGYLLGYTF
TRBJ2-7 TRBV29-1 . CSVVAGVEQYF
TRBJ2-5 TRBV12-3/TRBV12-4 TRBD2 CASSPGRRRLAGEQETQYF
TRBJ1-5 TRBV29-1 . CSVTYEWSNQPQHF
TRBJ1-5 TRBV6-2/TRBV6-3 . CASSYSRDQPQHF
TRBJ1-6 TRBV29-1 . CSVSAGTGNSPLHF
TRBJ1-1 TRBV12-3/TRBV12-4 . CASSRRVMNTEAFF
TRBJ1-5 TRBV10-3 . CAISEQENQPQHF
TRBJ2-7 TRBV11-2 . CASSFDPGYEQYF
TRBJ2-1 TRBV3-1 TRBD2 CASSQDWLAGDGEQFF
TRBJ1-5 TRBV6-6 . CASSYEGPQPQHF
TRBJ1-4 TRBV27 TRBD1 CASRRTGRSNEKPFF
TRBJ2-5 TRBV29-1 . CNVGASTQGTQYF
TRBJ2-7 TRBV29-1 TRBD2 CSVGLAEPYEQYF
TRBJ2-1 TRBV7-2 TRBD2 CASSPRLAGVEQFF
TRBJ2-4 TRBV15 TRBD2 CATSRDYGTSGNIQYF
TRBJ2-1 TRBV28 . CAHGEAPYNEQFF
TRBJ2-7 TRBV29-1 . CSVAQGSEQYF
TRBJ1-2 TRBV20-1 . CSARETPNYGYTF
TRBJ1-2 TRBV5-6 . CASSRKDSGYTF
TRBJ2-6 TRBV29-1 . CSVARNSGANVLTF
TRBJ1-5 TRBV7-6 . CASSFGGNQPQHF
TRBJ1-1 TRBV7-9 . CASSPRGGYNTEAFF
TRBJ1-1 TRBV15 . CATSRDPGWPEAFF
TRBJ2-5 TRBV7-9 . CASSLDAVVAAQETQYF
TRBJ2-1 TRBV9 TRBD1 CASRGRDSVQFF
TRBJ2-3 TRBV9 . CASSGRMADTQYF
TRBJ2-1 TRBV5-6 TRBD2 CASSFQLAGVSHENNEQFF
TRBJ1-5 TRBV15 . CATSRDRGAHTQHF
TRBJ1-1 TRBV29-1 TRBD1 CSVEDRGRAFF
TRBJ1-2 TRBV5-1 . CASGIDADGSYGYTF
TRBJ2-7 TRBV6-5 . CASSYSRRGYEQYF
TRBJ2-1 TRBV6-2/TRBV6-3 . CASSLFRGIAYNEQFF
TRBJ2-1 TRBV10-3 TRBD2 CAIKTSGGHLDYNEQFF
TRBJ2-1 TRBV19 TRBD1 CASSKPQGASYNEQFF
TRBJ2-3 TRBV11-2 TRBD1 CASSLALQGADTQYF
TRBJ1-1 TRBV29-1 . CSVEASAGGTEAFF
TRBJ1-5 TRBV19 . CASKQYSNQPQHF
TRBJ2-3 TRBV18 . CASSPTTSTDTQYF
TRBJ1-3 TRBV2 . CASSVLRQISGNTIYF
TRBJ1-4 TRBV12-3/TRBV12-4 . CASSWGAGDEKLFF
TRBJ1-3 TRBV5-1 TRBD1 CASRQTGDTSGNTIYF
TRBJ2-5 TRBV7-2 . CASSSMGGQQETQYF